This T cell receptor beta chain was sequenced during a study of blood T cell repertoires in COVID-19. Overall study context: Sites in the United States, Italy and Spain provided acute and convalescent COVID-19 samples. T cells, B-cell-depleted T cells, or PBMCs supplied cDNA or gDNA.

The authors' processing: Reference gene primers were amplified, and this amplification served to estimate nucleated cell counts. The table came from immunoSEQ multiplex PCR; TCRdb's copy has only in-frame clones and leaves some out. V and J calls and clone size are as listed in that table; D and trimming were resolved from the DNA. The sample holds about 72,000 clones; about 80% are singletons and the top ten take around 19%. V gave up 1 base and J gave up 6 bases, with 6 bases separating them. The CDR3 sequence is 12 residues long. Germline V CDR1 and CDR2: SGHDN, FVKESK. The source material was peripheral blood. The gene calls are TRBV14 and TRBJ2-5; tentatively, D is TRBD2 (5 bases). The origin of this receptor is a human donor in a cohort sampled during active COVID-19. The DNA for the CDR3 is TGTGCCAGCAGCCAAGGAGGGCAGACCCAGTACTTC. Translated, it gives CASSQGGQTQYF. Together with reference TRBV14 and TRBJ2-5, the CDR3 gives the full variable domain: EAGVTQFPSHSVIEKGQTVTLRCDPISGHDNLYWYRRVMGKEIKFLLHFVKESKQDESGMPNNRFLAERTGGTYSTLKVQPAELEDSGVYFCASSQGGQTQYFGPGTRLLVL.